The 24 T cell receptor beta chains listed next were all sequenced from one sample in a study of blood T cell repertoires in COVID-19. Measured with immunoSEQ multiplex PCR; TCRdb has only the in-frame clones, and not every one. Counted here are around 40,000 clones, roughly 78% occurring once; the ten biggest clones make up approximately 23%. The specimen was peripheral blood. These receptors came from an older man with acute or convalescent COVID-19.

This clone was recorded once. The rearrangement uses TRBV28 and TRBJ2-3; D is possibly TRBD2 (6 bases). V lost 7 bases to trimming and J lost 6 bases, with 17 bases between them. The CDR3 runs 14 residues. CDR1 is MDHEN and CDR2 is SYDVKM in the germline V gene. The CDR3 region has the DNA TGTGCCAGCACCCCAGGAGGGCCGATGGATACGCAGTATTTT. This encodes CASTPGGPMDTQYF. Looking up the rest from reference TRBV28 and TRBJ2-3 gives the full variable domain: DVKVTQSSRYLVKRTGEKVFLECVQDMDHENMFWYRQDPGLGLRLIYFSYDVKMKEKGDIPEGYSVSREKKERFSLILESASTNQTSMYLCASTPGGPMDTQYFGPGTRLTVL.

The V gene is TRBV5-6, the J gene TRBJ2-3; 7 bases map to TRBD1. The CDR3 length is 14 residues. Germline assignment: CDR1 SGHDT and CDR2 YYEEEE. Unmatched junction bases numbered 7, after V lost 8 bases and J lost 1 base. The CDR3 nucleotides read TGTGCCAGTTCGAGGGGGCAAGGCACAGATACGCAGTATTTT. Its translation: CASSRGQGTDTQYF.

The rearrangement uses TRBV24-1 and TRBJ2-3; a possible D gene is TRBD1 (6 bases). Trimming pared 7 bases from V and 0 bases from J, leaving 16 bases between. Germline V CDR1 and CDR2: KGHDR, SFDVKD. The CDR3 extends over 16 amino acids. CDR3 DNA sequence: TGTGCCACCAGCATCGGGACAAGACCTAGCACAGATACGCAGTATTTT. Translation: CATSIGTRPSTDTQYF.

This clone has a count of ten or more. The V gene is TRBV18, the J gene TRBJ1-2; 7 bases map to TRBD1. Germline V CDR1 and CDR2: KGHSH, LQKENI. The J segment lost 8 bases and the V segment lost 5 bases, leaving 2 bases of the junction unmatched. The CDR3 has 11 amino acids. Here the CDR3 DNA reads TGTGCCAGCTCAGACAGGGAGGGCTACACCTTC. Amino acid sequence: CASSDREGYTF. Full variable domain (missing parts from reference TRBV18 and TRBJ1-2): NAGVMQNPRHLVRRRGQEARLRCSPMKGHSHVYWYRQLPEEGLKFMVYLQKENIIDESGMPKERFSAEFPKEGPSILRIQQVVRGDSAAYFCASSDREGYTFGSGTRLTVV.

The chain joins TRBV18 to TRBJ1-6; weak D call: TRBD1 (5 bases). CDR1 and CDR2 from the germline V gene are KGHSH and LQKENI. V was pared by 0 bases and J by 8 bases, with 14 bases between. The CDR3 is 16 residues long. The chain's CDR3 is CASSPPGQPGDSPLHF. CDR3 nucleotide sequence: TGTGCCAGCTCACCACCAGGACAACCTGGGGATTCACCCCTCCACTTT.

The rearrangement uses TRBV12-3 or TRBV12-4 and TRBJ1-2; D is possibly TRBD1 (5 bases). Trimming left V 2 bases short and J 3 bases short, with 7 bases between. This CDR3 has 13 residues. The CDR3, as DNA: TGTGCCAGCAGTTTACGGGGGTACTATGGCTACACCTTC. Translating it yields CASSLRGYYGYTF.

CDR3 protein: CASSFAGTVSYEQYF. CDR3 sequence (DNA): TGTGCCAGCAGCTTCGCTGGGACAGTCTCCTACGAGCAGTACTTC. This chain links TRBV11-2 with TRBJ2-7; 7 bases agree with TRBD1. CDR3 length: 15 residues. Germline trimming cut 3 bases from V and 0 bases from J; bases unmatched to any gene: 5. The germline gives CDR1 SGHAT, CDR2 FQNNGV.

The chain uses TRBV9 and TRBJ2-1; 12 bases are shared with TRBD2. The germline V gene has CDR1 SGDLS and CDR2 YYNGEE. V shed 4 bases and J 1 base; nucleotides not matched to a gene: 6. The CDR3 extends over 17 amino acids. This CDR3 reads CASSPWTSGTSYNEQFF. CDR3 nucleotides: TGTGCCAGCAGCCCGTGGACTAGCGGGACATCCTACAATGAGCAGTTCTTC. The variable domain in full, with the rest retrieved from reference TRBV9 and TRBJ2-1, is DSGVTQTPKHLITATGQRVTLRCSPRSGDLSVYWYQQSLDQGLQFLIQYYNGEERAKGNILERFSAQQFPDLHSELNLSSLELGDSALYFCASSPWTSGTSYNEQFFGPGTRLTVL.

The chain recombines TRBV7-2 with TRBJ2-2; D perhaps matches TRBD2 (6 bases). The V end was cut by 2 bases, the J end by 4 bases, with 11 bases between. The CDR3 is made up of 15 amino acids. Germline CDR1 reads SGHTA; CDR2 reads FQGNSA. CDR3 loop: CASSLFEGGTGELFF. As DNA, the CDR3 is TGTGCCAGCAGCTTATTCGAGGGAGGCACCGGGGAGCTGTTTTTT.

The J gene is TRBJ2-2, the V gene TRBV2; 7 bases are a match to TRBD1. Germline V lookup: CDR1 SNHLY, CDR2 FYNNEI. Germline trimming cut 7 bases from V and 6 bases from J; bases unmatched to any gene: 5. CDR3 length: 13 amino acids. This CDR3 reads CASNRGGPGELFF. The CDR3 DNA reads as TGTGCCAGCAACAGAGGGGGCCCCGGGGAGCTGTTTTTT.

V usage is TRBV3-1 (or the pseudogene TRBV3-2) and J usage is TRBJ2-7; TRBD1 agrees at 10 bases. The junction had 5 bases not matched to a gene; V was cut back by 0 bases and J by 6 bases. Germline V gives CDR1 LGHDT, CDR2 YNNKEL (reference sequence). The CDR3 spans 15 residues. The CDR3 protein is CASSQDVTGGAEQYF. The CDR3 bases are TGTGCCAGCAGCCAAGATGTGACAGGGGGCGCCGAGCAGTACTTC.

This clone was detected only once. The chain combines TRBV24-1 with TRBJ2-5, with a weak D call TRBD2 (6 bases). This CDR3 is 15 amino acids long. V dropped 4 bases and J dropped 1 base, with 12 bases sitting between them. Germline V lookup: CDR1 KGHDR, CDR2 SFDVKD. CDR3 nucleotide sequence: TGTGCCACCAGTGACCGTCGGGACTCCCAAGAGACCCAGTACTTC. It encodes CATSDRRDSQETQYF.

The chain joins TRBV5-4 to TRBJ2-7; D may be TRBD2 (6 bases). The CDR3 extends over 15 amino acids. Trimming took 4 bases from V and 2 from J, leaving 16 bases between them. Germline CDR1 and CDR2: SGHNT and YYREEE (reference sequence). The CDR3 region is CASSAAGTGAYEQYF. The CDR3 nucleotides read TGTGCCAGCAGCGCCGCAGGGACGGGGGCCTACGAGCAGTACTTC.

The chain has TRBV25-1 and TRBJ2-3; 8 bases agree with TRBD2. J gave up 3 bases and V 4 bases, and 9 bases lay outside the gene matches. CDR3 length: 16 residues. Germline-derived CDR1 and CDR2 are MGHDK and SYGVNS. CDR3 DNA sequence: TGTGCCAGCAGTGCTTTAGTCGGGAGGGGGACAGATACGCAGTATTTT. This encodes CASSALVGRGTDTQYF.

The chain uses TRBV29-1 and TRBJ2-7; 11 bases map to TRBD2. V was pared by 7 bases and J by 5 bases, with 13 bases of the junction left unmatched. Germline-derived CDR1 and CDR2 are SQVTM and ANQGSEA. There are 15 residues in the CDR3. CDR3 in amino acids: CSALGTSGPVHEQYF. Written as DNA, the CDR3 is TGCAGCGCCCTCGGGACTAGCGGACCGGTCCACGAGCAGTACTTC.

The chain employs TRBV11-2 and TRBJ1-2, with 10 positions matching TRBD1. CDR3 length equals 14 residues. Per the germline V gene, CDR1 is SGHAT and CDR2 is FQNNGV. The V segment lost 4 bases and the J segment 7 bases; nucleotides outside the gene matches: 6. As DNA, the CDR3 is TGTGCCAGCAGCTCGACGGGACAGGGGTTTGGCTACACCTTC. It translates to CASSSTGQGFGYTF.

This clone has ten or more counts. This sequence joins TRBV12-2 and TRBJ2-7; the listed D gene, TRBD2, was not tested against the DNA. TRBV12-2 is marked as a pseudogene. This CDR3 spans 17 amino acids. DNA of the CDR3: TGTGCAAGTCGCTTAGTCGAGCTAAGGGAGGTTCTAAACGAGCAGTACTTC. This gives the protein CASRLVELREVLNEQYF.

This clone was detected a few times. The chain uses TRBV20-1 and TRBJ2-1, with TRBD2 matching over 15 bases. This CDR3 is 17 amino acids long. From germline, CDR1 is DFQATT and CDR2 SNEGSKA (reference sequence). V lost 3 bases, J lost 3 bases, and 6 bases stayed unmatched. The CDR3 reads CSASLGLAGGRYNEQFF. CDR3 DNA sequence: TGCAGTGCTAGTTTGGGACTAGCGGGAGGCCGCTACAATGAGCAGTTCTTC.

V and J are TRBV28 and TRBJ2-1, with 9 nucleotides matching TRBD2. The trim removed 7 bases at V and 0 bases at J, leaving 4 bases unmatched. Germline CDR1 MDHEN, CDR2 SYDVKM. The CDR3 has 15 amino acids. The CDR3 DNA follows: TGTGCCAGCACGCGGGGGGGGAGCTCCTACAATGAGCAGTTCTTC. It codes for CASTRGGSSYNEQFF. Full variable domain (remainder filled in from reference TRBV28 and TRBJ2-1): DVKVTQSSRYLVKRTGEKVFLECVQDMDHENMFWYRQDPGLGLRLIYFSYDVKMKEKGDIPEGYSVSREKKERFSLILESASTNQTSMYLCASTRGGSSYNEQFFGPGTRLTVL.

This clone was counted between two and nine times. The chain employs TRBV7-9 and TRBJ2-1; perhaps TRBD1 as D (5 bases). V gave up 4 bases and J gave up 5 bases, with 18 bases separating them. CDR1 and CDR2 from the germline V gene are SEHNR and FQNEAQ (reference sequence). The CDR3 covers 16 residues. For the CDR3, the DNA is TGTGCCAGCAGCTGGACGGGTCTCCGACAGAACAATGAGCAGTTCTTC. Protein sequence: CASSWTGLRQNNEQFF.

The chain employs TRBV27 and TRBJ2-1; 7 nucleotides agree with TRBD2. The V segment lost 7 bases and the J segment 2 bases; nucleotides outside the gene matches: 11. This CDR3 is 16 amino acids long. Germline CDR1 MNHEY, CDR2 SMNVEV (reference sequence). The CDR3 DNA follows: TGTGCCAGCACCCTAATCAGCGGGGCCCCCTACAATGAGCAGTTCTTC. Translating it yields CASTLISGAPYNEQFF.

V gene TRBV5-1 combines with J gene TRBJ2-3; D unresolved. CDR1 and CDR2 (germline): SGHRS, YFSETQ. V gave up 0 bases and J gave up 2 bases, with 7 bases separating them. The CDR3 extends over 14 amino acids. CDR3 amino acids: CASSLDPVTDTQYF. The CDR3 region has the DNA TGCGCCAGCAGCTTGGATCCGGTCACAGATACGCAGTATTTT.

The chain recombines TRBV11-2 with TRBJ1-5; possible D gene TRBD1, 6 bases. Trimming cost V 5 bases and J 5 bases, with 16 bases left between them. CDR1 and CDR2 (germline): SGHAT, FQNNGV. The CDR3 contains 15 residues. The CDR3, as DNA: TGTGCCAGCAGCCTTAGGGGGTTGGGTGATCAGCCCCAGCATTTT. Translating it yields CASSLRGLGDQPQHF.

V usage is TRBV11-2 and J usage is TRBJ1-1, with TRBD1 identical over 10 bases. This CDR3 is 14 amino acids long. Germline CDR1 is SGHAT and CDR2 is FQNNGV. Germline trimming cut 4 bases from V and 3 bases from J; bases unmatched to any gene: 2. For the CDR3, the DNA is TGTGCCAGCAGCTCTGGACAGGGGGACACTGAAGCTTTCTTT. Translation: CASSSGQGDTEAFF.